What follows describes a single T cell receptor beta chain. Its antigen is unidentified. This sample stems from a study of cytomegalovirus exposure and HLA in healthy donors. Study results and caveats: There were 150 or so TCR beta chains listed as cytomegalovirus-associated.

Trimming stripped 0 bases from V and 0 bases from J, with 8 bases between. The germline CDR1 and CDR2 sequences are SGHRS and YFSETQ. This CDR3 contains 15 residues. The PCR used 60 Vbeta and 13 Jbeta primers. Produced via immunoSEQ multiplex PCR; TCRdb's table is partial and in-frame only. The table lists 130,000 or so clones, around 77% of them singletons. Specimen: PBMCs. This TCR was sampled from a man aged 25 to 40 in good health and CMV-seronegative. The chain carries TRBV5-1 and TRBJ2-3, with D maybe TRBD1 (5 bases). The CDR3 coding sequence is TGCGCCAGCAGCTTGGTGGGGCTAAGCACAGATACGCAGTATTTT. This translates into CASSLVGLSTDTQYF.